This T cell receptor beta chain derives from a study of T cells after yellow fever vaccination. Study overall: Some fractions had low cell numbers, and these were prepared with SMART-Seq v4 Ultra Low Input.

This clonotype appeared many times. Its specificity is not known. The germline V gene has CDR1 SEHNR and CDR2 FQNEAQ (reference sequence). This CDR3 region has 15 residues. J lost 4 bases, V lost 3 bases, and 7 bases had no gene match. Overall study results and limits: Weaker, the secondary response peaked sooner, at day 5 versus 15. Abundant bulk-derived clonotypes could contaminate FACS-sorted repertoires.

TCRdb fed the 5' RACE reads into MiXCR, producing one record per CDR3 protein. The data hold approximately 330,000 distinct CDR3 sequences, with roughly 3.9% observed a single time. The V call is TRBV7-9, the J call TRBJ2-3; 7 bases map to TRBD1. The sequence derives from a man between 18 and 29 years old who received the YFV17D yellow fever vaccine. The starting material was PBMCs, obtained 5 days after the yellow fever booster vaccination. The CDR3 DNA is TGTGCCAGCAGCTTCACCGGGACAGTTGCAGATACGCAGTATTTT. Amino acid sequence: CASSFTGTVADTQYF.